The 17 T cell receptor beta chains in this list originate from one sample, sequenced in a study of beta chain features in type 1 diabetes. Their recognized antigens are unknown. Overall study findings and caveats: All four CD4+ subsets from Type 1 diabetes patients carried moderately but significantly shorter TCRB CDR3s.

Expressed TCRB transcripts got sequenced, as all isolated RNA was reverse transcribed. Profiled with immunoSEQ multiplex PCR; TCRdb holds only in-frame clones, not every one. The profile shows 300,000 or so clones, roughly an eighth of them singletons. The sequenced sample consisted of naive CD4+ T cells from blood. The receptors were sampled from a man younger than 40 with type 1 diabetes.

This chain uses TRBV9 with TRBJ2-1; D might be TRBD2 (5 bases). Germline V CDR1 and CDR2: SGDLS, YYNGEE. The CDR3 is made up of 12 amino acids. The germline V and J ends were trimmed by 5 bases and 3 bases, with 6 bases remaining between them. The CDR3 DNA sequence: TGTGCCAGCAGTGACTACTACAATGAGCAGTTCTTC. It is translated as CASSDYYNEQFF.

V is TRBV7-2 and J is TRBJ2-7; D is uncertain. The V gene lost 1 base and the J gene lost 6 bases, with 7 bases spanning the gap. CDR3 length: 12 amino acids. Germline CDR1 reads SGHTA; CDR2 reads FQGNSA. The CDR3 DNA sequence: TGTGCCAGCAGCTTAGTGCGCGGCGAGCAGTACTTC. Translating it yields CASSLVRGEQYF.

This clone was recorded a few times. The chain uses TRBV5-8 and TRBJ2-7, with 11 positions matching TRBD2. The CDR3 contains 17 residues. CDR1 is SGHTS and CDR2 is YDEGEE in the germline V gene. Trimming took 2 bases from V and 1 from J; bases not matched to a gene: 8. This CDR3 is CASSLDTGTSGSYEQYF. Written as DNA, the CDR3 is TGTGCCAGCAGCTTAGACACCGGGACTAGCGGATCCTACGAGCAGTACTTC. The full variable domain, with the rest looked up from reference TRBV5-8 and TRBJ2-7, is EAGVTQSPTHLIKTRGQQATLRCSPISGHTSVYWYQQALGLGLQFLLWYDEGEERNRGNFPPRFSGRQFPNYSSELNVNALELEDSALYLCASSLDTGTSGSYEQYFGPGTRLTVT.

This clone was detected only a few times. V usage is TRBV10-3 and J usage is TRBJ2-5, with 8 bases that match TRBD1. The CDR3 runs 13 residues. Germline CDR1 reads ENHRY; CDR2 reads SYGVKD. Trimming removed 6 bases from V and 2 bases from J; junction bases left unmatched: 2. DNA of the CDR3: TGTGCCATCAGCAGGACAGGGCAAGAGACCCAGTACTTC. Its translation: CAISRTGQETQYF.

The DNA for the CDR3 is TGTGCCAGCAGTACAGGGGTGGACACTGAAGCTTTCTTT. It yields the protein CASSTGVDTEAFF. The chain couples TRBV11-3 to TRBJ1-1, with 7 bases aligning to TRBD1. This CDR3 has 13 residues. CDR1 and CDR2 (germline): SGHNT, YENEEA. Unmatched junction bases numbered 4, after V lost 6 bases and J lost 3 bases.

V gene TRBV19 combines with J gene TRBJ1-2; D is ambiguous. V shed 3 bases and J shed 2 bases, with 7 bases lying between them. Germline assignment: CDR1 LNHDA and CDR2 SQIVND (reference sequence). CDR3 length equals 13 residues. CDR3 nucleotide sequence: TGTGCCAGTAGTATTTTGAGCAACTATGGCTACACCTTC. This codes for CASSILSNYGYTF.

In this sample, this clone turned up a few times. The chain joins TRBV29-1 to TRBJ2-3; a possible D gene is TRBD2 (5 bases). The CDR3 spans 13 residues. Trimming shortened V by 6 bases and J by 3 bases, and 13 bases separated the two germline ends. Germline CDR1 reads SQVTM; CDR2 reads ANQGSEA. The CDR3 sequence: CSVRLGVTDTQYF. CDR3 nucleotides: TGCAGCGTCCGCCTCGGGGTGACAGATACGCAGTATTTT.

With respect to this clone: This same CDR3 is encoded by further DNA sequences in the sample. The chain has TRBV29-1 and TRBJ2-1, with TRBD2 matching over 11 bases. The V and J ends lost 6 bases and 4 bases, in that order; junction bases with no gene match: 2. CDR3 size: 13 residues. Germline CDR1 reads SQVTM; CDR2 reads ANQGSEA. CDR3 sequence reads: CSVGTSGYNEQFF. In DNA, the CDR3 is TGCAGCGTCGGGACTAGCGGATACAATGAGCAGTTCTTC.

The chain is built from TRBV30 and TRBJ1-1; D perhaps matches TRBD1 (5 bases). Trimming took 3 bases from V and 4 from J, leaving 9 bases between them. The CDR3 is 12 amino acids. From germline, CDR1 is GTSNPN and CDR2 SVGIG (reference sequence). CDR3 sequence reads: CAWSRDLTEAFF. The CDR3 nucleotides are TGTGCCTGGAGCAGGGATCTCACTGAAGCTTTCTTT.

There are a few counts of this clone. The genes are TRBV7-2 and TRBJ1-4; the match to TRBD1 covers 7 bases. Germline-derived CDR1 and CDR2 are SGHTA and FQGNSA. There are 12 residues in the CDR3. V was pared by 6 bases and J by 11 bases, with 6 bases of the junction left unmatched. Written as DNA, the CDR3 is TGTGCCAGCAGGGTGCAGGGGGAGAAACTGTTTTTT. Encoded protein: CASRVQGEKLFF.

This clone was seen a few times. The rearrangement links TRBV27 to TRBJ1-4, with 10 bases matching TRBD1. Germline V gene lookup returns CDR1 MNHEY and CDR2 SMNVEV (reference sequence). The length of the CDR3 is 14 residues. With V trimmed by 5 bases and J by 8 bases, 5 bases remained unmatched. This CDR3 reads CASSTRTGGEKLFF. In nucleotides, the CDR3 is TGTGCCAGCAGTACCAGGACAGGGGGAGAAAAACTGTTTTTT. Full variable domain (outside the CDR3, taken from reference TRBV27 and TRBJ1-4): EAQVTQNPRYLITVTGKKLTVTCSQNMNHEYMSWYRQDPGLGLRQIYYSMNVEVTDKGDVPEGYKVSRKEKRNFPLILESPSPNQTSLYFCASSTRTGGEKLFFGSGTQLSVL.

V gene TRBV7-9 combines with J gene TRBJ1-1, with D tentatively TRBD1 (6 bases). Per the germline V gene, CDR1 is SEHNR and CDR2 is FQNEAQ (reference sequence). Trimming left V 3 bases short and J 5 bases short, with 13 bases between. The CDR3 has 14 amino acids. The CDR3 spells CASSFVQGGTEAFF. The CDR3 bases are TGTGCCAGCAGCTTCGTACAGGGTGGAACTGAAGCTTTCTTT.

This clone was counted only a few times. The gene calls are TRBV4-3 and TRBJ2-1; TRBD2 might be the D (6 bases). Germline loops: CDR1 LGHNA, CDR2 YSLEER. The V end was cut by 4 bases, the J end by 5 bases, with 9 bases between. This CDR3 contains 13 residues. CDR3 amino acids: CASSLRLDNEQFF. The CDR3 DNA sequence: TGCGCCAGCAGCCTAAGACTAGACAATGAGCAGTTCTTC.

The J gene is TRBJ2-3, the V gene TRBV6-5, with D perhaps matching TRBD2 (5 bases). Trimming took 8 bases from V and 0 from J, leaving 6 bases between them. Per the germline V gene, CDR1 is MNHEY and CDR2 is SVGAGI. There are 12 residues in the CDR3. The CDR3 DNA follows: TGTGCCAGCGCGGGTAGCACAGATACGCAGTATTTT. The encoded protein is CASAGSTDTQYF.

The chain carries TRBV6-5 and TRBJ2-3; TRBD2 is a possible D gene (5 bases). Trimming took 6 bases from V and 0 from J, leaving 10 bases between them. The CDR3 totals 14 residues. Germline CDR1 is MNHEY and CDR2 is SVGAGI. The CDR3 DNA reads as TGTGCCAGCAGCTTGAGGGTGAGCACAGATACGCAGTATTTT. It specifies CASSLRVSTDTQYF.

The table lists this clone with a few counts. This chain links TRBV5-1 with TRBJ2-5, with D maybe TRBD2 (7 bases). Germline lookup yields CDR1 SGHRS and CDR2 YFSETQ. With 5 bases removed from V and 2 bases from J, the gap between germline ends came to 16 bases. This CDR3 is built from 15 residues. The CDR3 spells CASRILGGTQETQYF. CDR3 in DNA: TGCGCCAGCAGAATTCTGGGGGGGACACAAGAGACCCAGTACTTC.

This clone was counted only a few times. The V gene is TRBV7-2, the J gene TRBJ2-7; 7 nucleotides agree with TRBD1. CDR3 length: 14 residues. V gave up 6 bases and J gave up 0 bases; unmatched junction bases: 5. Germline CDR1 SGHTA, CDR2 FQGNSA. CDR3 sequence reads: CASSKGAISYEQYF. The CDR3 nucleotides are TGTGCCAGCAGTAAGGGGGCGATCTCCTACGAGCAGTACTTC.